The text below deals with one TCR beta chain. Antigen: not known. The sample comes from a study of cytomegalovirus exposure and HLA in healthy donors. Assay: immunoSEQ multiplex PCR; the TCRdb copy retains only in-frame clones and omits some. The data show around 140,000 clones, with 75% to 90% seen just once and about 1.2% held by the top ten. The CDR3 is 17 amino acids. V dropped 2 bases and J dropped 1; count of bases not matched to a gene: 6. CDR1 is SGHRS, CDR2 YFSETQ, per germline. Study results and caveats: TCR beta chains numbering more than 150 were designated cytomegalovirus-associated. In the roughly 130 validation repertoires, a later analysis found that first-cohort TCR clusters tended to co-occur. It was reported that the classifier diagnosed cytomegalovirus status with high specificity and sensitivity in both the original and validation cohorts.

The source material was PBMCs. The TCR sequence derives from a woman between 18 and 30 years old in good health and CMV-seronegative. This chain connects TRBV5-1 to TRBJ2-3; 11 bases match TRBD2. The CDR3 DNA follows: TGCGCCAGCAGCTTTAGCGGGGGGGTTATTGGCACAGATACGCAGTATTTT. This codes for CASSFSGGVIGTDTQYF. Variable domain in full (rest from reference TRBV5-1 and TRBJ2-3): KAGVTQTPRYLIKTRGQQVTLSCSPISGHRSVSWYQQTPGQGLQFLFEYFSETQRNKGNFPGRFSGRQFSNSRSEMNVSTLELGDSALYLCASSFSGGVIGTDTQYFGPGTRLTVL.